Below are 13 T cell receptor beta chains sequenced from a single sample in a study of shared T cell receptors in the human thymus. Here immunoSEQ multiplex PCR was the method, and the copy in TCRdb shows in-frame clones only, minus some. The repertoire includes hundreds of thousands of clones, about 90% of them detected once, and roughly 0.0086% sits in the top ten. These data were also filed under a second study, of human thymus T cells.

The specimen sequenced was thymocytes. Every receptor here comes from a boy less than two years old with a congenital heart defect.

The chain uses TRBV9 and TRBJ2-5, with TRBD2 as a possible D gene (6 bases). Looked up from germline, CDR1 is SGDLS and CDR2 is YYNGEE. Trimming took off 6 bases at V and 2 bases at J, with 14 bases between the two ends. The CDR3 has 14 amino acids. The CDR3: CASNHRDSQETQYF. DNA of the CDR3: TGTGCCAGCAACCACCGGGACTCACAAGAGACCCAGTACTTC. The full variable domain, rest sourced from reference TRBV9 and TRBJ2-5, is DSGVTQTPKHLITATGQRVTLRCSPRSGDLSVYWYQQSLDQGLQFLIQYYNGEERAKGNILERFSAQQFPDLHSELNLSSLELGDSALYFCASNHRDSQETQYFGPGTRLLVL.

This clone was picked up one time. The CDR3 reads CAWSHQVRQPQHF. As DNA, the CDR3 is TGTGCCTGGAGTCACCAGGTTCGCCAGCCCCAGCATTTT. V is TRBV30 and J is TRBJ1-5; D is ambiguous. V lost 2 bases to trimming and J lost 7 bases, with 12 bases between them. This CDR3 comprises 13 residues. The germline V gene has CDR1 GTSNPN and CDR2 SVGIG (reference sequence).

The V call is TRBV10-3, the J call TRBJ1-5; 10 nucleotides match TRBD1. The CDR3 loop spans 16 amino acids. Germline V gene data show CDR1 as ENHRY and CDR2 as SYGVKD. The junction had 8 bases not matched to a gene; V was cut back by 3 bases and J by 6 bases. CDR3 DNA sequence: TGTGCCATCAGTGAAGGGGACAGGGGAAGGTCTCAGCCCCAGCATTTT. Translated: CAISEGDRGRSQPQHF.

V usage is TRBV11-2 and J usage is TRBJ2-7; 9 bases fit TRBD2. CDR3 length: 17 amino acids. Unmatched junction bases numbered 15, after V lost 7 bases and J lost 2 bases. CDR1 is SGHAT and CDR2 is FQNNGV in the germline V gene. The CDR3 DNA sequence: TGTGCCAGCACCATCCGCGGGGCGGGAGGGCCCGCCTACGAGCAGTACTTC. Protein: CASTIRGAGGPAYEQYF.

V and J are TRBV10-3 and TRBJ1-1; no clear D gene. The CDR3 totals 15 residues. Trimming took off 7 bases at V and 0 bases at J, with 15 bases between the two ends. Germline values: CDR1 ENHRY, CDR2 SYGVKD. This chain's CDR3 is CAINRSPDMNTEAFF. The DNA for the CDR3 is TGTGCCATCAATCGATCCCCAGACATGAACACTGAAGCTTTCTTT.

The chain is built from TRBV29-1 and TRBJ1-1; 7 bases are shared with TRBD1. After removal of 3 bases from V and 0 bases from J, the junction contained 7 bases not matched to a gene. The germline gives CDR1 SQVTM, CDR2 ANQGSEA. The CDR3 is 15 amino acids. The CDR3 bases are TGCAGCGTTGATACCGGGACAGAAATGAACACTGAAGCTTTCTTT. Amino acid sequence: CSVDTGTEMNTEAFF.

The chain recombines TRBV29-1 with TRBJ2-1; D is perhaps TRBD1 (6 bases). The V end was cut by 7 bases, the J end by 10 bases, with 23 bases between. The CDR3 extends over 14 amino acids. Germline CDR1 reads SQVTM; CDR2 reads ANQGSEA. The CDR3 sequence is CSAEPGHRPTEQFF. CDR3 sequence (DNA): TGCAGCGCAGAACCGGGACACCGACCAACGGAGCAGTTCTTC.

V and J are TRBV29-1 and TRBJ2-7; perhaps TRBD2 as D (7 bases). Germline V lookup: CDR1 SQVTM, CDR2 ANQGSEA. V shed 0 bases and J shed 6 bases, with 15 bases lying between them. CDR3 length: 14 residues. The CDR3 loop is CSVEDGGPPSEQYF. The CDR3 DNA reads as TGCAGCGTTGAAGACGGGGGGCCCCCCTCCGAGCAGTACTTC.

The chain carries TRBV18 and TRBJ2-2; maybe TRBD2 (5 bases). This CDR3 region has 13 residues. Between the trimmed V and J ends, which lost 10 bases and 6 bases, there was a span of 15 bases. In germline, CDR1 is KGHSH, CDR2 LQKENI. CDR3 residues: CATYSGGAGELFF. The CDR3 DNA is TGTGCCACATACAGCGGTGGAGCCGGGGAGCTGTTTTTT.

In DNA, the CDR3 is TGTGCCAGCAGTAGACAGAGTACAGTCTCCTACAATGAGCAGTTCTTC. Protein product: CASSRQSTVSYNEQFF. The V and J genes are TRBV6-6 and TRBJ2-1; a weak D match, TRBD1 (5 bases). Per the germline V gene, CDR1 is MNHNY and CDR2 is SVGAGI (reference sequence). The CDR3 sequence is 16 residues long. V lost 5 bases to trimming and J lost 0 bases, with 14 bases between them.

The CDR3 protein is CASSVQGGFYGYTF. The CDR3 DNA follows: TGTGCCAGCAGTGTACAGGGGGGTTTCTATGGCTACACCTTC. The chain combines TRBV6-1 with TRBJ1-2; 8 nucleotides line up with TRBD1. Germline lookup yields CDR1 MNHNS and CDR2 SASEGT. The J segment lost 4 bases and the V segment lost 4 bases, leaving 5 bases of the junction unmatched. The CDR3 runs 14 residues.

The V and J genes are TRBV14 and TRBJ2-1; 7 bases agree with TRBD2. J gave up 1 base and V 4 bases, and 16 bases lay outside the gene matches. Germline V gene lookup returns CDR1 SGHDN and CDR2 FVKESK. The CDR3 is 19 amino acids. The CDR3 region has the DNA TGTGCCAGCAGCCCCACCACCTCTCCGCGGGGGATTTCCTACAATGAGCAGTTCTTC. Amino acid sequence: CASSPTTSPRGISYNEQFF. The complete variable domain, with remaining parts taken from reference TRBV14 and TRBJ2-1, reads EAGVTQFPSHSVIEKGQTVTLRCDPISGHDNLYWYRRVMGKEIKFLLHFVKESKQDESGMPNNRFLAERTGGTYSTLKVQPAELEDSGVYFCASSPTTSPRGISYNEQFFGPGTRLTVL.

In its sample, this clone was seen once. This chain uses TRBV12-5 with TRBJ1-5; D unresolved. CDR3 length: 12 amino acids. CDR1 and CDR2 from the germline V gene are LGHNT and FRNRAP. The V end was cut by 6 bases, the J end by 9 bases, with 12 bases between. This chain's CDR3 is CASGPGLPPQHF. The CDR3 bases are TGTGCTAGTGGCCCCGGACTGCCGCCCCAGCATTTT.